Below are 21 T cell receptor beta chains sequenced from a single sample in a study of control samples from healthy donors and cancer patients. The data were produced by immunoSEQ multiplex PCR, yet TCRdb's version contains in-frame clones alone and is incomplete. The sample carries about 160,000 clones, roughly nine tenths recorded once. Sequencing was performed on blood. Source of these receptors: a woman in her twenties or thirties in good health.

The rearrangement joins TRBV9 to TRBJ2-1, with no clear D. V was trimmed by 4 bases and J by 9 bases, leaving 14 bases between them. Germline V CDR1 and CDR2: SGDLS, YYNGEE. The length of the CDR3 is 13 residues. The CDR3 spells CASSPRWGSEQFF. The DNA for the CDR3 is TGTGCCAGCAGCCCCAGGTGGGGTAGTGAGCAGTTCTTC.

The chain recombines TRBV20-1 with TRBJ2-7; D is unresolved. The ends were cut back, 3 bases at V and 5 bases at J, with 17 bases in the middle. The CDR3 sequence is 14 residues long. The germline CDR1 and CDR2 sequences are DFQATT and SNEGSKA (reference sequence). For the CDR3, the DNA is TGCAGTGCTAGTGTGATGGGCGGTGGGAACGAGCAGTACTTC. Encoded protein: CSASVMGGGNEQYF.

The chain is built from TRBV11-2 and TRBJ2-7; 7 positions match TRBD1. Trimming took 5 bases from V and 4 from J; bases not matched to a gene: 11. The CDR3 sequence is 15 residues long. Germline loops: CDR1 SGHAT, CDR2 FQNNGV. The CDR3: CASSHRDSGKYEQYF. The CDR3 nucleotides are TGTGCCAGCAGCCACCGGGACAGCGGAAAATACGAGCAGTACTTC.

The J gene is TRBJ2-7, the V gene TRBV11-3, with TRBD2 matching 13 bases. CDR1 and CDR2 from the germline V gene are SGHNT and YENEEA. This CDR3 has 16 residues. J was trimmed by 5 bases and V by 5 bases; bases with no gene match: 9. CDR3 coding DNA: TGTGCCAGCAGCCCCAAACTAGCGGGAGGGCCCAACGAGCAGTACTTC. This sequence encodes CASSPKLAGGPNEQYF.

The chain combines TRBV12-3 or TRBV12-4 with TRBJ1-6; 7 bases agree with TRBD1. The CDR3 length is 12 residues. V was clipped by 5 bases and J by 9 bases; unmatched bases: 1. The CDR3: CASSRQGSPLHF. CDR3 sequence (DNA): TGTGCCAGCAGTCGACAGGGTTCACCCCTCCACTTT.

The rearrangement joins TRBV12-3 or TRBV12-4 to TRBJ2-7; D is perhaps TRBD1 (6 bases). CDR3 length equals 13 residues. The V end was cut by 8 bases, the J end by 3 bases, with 14 bases between. Here the CDR3 reads CASATGLSYEQYF. The CDR3 DNA follows: TGTGCCAGCGCCACAGGGCTGAGCTACGAGCAGTACTTC.

This clone showed up just once. The chain uses TRBV28 and TRBJ1-6; D call uncertain. Per germline, CDR1 MDHEN and CDR2 SYDVKM. There are 14 residues in the CDR3. Trimming removed 5 bases at V and 3 bases at J, with 8 bases between. Here the CDR3 DNA reads TGTGCCAGCAGTCTCGGTTTCTATAATTCACCCCTCCACTTT. This codes for CASSLGFYNSPLHF.

J is TRBJ1-2 and V is TRBV28; tentative D call: TRBD1 (5 bases). This CDR3 comprises 14 residues. V gave up 3 bases and J gave up 7 bases, with 15 bases separating them. From germline, CDR1 is MDHEN and CDR2 SYDVKM. The CDR3 here is CASSFPPGGGGYTF. CDR3 DNA: TGTGCCAGCAGTTTCCCCCCCGGGGGGGGTGGCTACACCTTC.

The chain is built from TRBV2 and TRBJ2-7; 7 nucleotides line up with TRBD1. Germline V gene sequence: CDR1 SNHLY, CDR2 FYNNEI. Trimming took 4 bases from V and 2 from J; bases not matched to a gene: 11. There are 16 residues in the CDR3. CDR3 loop: CASSGSFRDSTYEQYF. The CDR3 region has the DNA TGTGCCAGCAGTGGAAGTTTCCGGGACAGCACCTACGAGCAGTACTTC.

CDR3 loop: CASSRTNGGGGETQYF. CDR3 coding DNA: TGTGCCAGCAGCCGGACGAATGGGGGAGGGGGAGAGACCCAGTACTTC. V is TRBV4-2 and J is TRBJ2-5; a possible D gene is TRBD2 (7 bases). The CDR3 loop spans 16 amino acids. V was pared by 4 bases and J by 4 bases, with 19 bases between. CDR1 and CDR2 (germline): LGHNA, YNFKEQ.

The chain combines TRBV4-2 with TRBJ1-4; 7 bases are a match to TRBD1. Looked up from germline, CDR1 is LGHNA and CDR2 is YNFKEQ. V gave up 3 bases and J gave up 8 bases; unmatched junction bases: 12. CDR3 length equals 16 residues. CDR3 DNA sequence: TGTGCCAGCAGCCACTCCATGGGGGACAGTAAGGAAAAACTGTTTTTT. It codes for CASSHSMGDSKEKLFF.

The rearrangement uses TRBV30 and TRBJ1-5; 9 nucleotides match TRBD1. Germline V gene sequence: CDR1 GTSNPN, CDR2 SVGIG (reference sequence). The CDR3 consists of 15 residues. The junction had 9 bases not matched to a gene; V was cut back by 2 bases and J by 7 bases. The CDR3 bases are TGTGCCTGGAGTCCCGGACAGGGGTTTGGACAGCCCCAGCATTTT. This sequence encodes CAWSPGQGFGQPQHF.

The chain links TRBV5-1 to TRBJ2-2; D ambiguous. Per germline, CDR1 SGHRS and CDR2 YFSETQ. Trimming pared 0 bases from V and 4 bases from J, leaving 13 bases between. The CDR3 loop spans 16 amino acids. CDR3 sequence reads: CASSLDAETGTGELFF. The CDR3 nucleotides read TGCGCCAGCAGCTTGGACGCGGAGACGGGCACCGGGGAGCTGTTTTTT.

The V call is TRBV7-2, the J call TRBJ1-1; D gene unclear. CDR1 is SGHTA, CDR2 FQGNSA, per germline. Between the trimmed V and J ends, which lost 4 bases and 6 bases, there was a span of 15 bases. The CDR3 spans 14 residues. This CDR3 is CASSSRVLRAEAFF. In nucleotides, the CDR3 is TGTGCCAGCAGCTCGCGCGTCCTTAGGGCTGAAGCTTTCTTT.

As for this clone: This CDR3 is also generated by other DNA sequences in the sample. Here the CDR3 reads CASSEKGYEQYF. The CDR3 DNA follows: TGTGCCAGCAGTGAAAAGGGCTACGAGCAGTACTTC. The chain carries TRBV6-1 and TRBJ2-7; D unclear. V was shortened by 2 bases and J by 3 bases, with 5 bases between the two germline ends. The CDR3 extends over 12 amino acids. The germline V gene has CDR1 MNHNS and CDR2 SASEGT.

The CDR3 DNA is TGTGCCAGCAGCCAAGTTAACCAGGACGGCAATGAGCAGTTCTTC. This encodes CASSQVNQDGNEQFF. J is TRBJ2-1 and V is TRBV4-2; D remains ambiguous. The V end lost 1 base, the J end lost 6 bases, and 13 bases lay between the germline ends. This CDR3 region has 15 residues. CDR1 and CDR2 from the germline V gene are LGHNA and YNFKEQ.

V usage is TRBV2 and J usage is TRBJ1-4; D unresolved. Trimming took 6 bases from V and 7 from J, leaving 6 bases between them. The CDR3 runs to 11 residues. Germline CDR1 SNHLY, CDR2 FYNNEI. The CDR3 protein is CASSPREKLFF. The CDR3 DNA is TGTGCCAGCAGCCCACGTGAAAAACTGTTTTTT.

This chain uses TRBV29-1 with TRBJ2-5; D is perhaps TRBD1 (6 bases). V was clipped by 4 bases and J by 5 bases, with 11 bases between them. This CDR3 is built from 12 residues. Looked up from germline, CDR1 is SQVTM and CDR2 is ANQGSEA. The chain's CDR3 is CSVVGHQETQYF. CDR3 nucleotide sequence: TGCAGCGTTGTGGGACATCAGGAGACCCAGTACTTC.

V and J are TRBV28 and TRBJ1-4; D call uncertain. The V gene's germline CDR1 is MDHEN and CDR2 SYDVKM. This CDR3 is 12 amino acids long. V dropped 4 bases and J dropped 0 bases, with 0 bases sitting between them. The CDR3 protein is CASSSTNEKLFF. Written as DNA, the CDR3 is TGTGCCAGCAGTTCAACTAATGAAAAACTGTTTTTT. The full variable domain, in which reference TRBV28 and TRBJ1-4 provide the parts outside the CDR3, is DVKVTQSSRYLVKRTGEKVFLECVQDMDHENMFWYRQDPGLGLRLIYFSYDVKMKEKGDIPEGYSVSREKKERFSLILESASTNQTSMYLCASSSTNEKLFFGSGTQLSVL.

This chain links TRBV10-3 with TRBJ1-5; D gene uncertain. V lost 3 bases and J 3 bases, leaving 9 bases between the germline ends. The V gene's germline CDR1 is ENHRY and CDR2 SYGVKD. The CDR3 loop spans 14 amino acids. The CDR3 region is CAISDSGFNQPQHF. DNA for the CDR3: TGTGCCATCAGTGACTCGGGTTTCAATCAGCCCCAGCATTTT.

This clone was observed a few times. The chain uses TRBV7-8 and TRBJ2-5; 11 bases fit TRBD2. The germline V gene encodes CDR1 SGHVS and CDR2 FQNEAQ. J gave up 5 bases and V 6 bases, and 5 bases lay outside the gene matches. The CDR3 runs 14 residues. Here the CDR3 reads CASRTLAGGETQYF. CDR3 in DNA: TGTGCCAGCAGGACGTTAGCGGGAGGGGAGACCCAGTACTTC. The full variable domain, rest sourced from reference TRBV7-8 and TRBJ2-5, is GAGVSQSPRYKVAKRGQDVALRCDPISGHVSLFWYQQALGQGPEFLTYFQNEAQLDKSGLPSDRFFAERPEGSVSTLKIQRTQQEDSAVYLCASRTLAGGETQYFGPGTRLLVL.